This T cell receptor (beta chain) stems from a study of T cell changes during pregnancy in multiple sclerosis. This CDR3 spans 14 amino acids. Looked up from germline, CDR1 is SGHNT and CDR2 is YENEEA. With 4 bases clipped from V and 7 bases from J, the junction kept 9 bases outside the gene matches. Profiling relied on immunoSEQ multiplex PCR, and the TCRdb table lists in-frame clones only, not all of them. This table holds 60,000 or so clones, just under 95% found once. This receptor was identified in a female donor with multiple sclerosis, enrolled in a pregnancy study. J is TRBJ2-7 and V is TRBV11-3, with 8 bases matching TRBD1. The sample was CD4+ T cells from peripheral blood mononuclear cells, taken before pregnancy. CDR3 amino acids: CASSSYGQGLEQYF. For the CDR3, the DNA is TGTGCCAGCAGCTCTTACGGACAGGGATTAGAGCAGTACTTC.